A selection of T cell receptor beta chains follows, all from one sample in a study of T cells in Graves' hyperthyroidism and ophthalmopathy. Each CDR3 protein is one row after TCRdb ran MiXCR on the multiplex PCR reads. The table lists roughly 570,000 distinct CDR3 sequences, less than 20% of them singletons. The material sequenced was blood. The receptors shown here come from a woman aged 30 to 39 with Graves' hyperthyroidism. CDR3s include the opening cysteine and the closing phenylalanine or tryptophan. The D gene is left open where the match is weak. Where a row states a size, it is once, few, many or the class of an expanded clone; other rows omit it.

TRBJ2-1 TRBV4-1 NA TRBD2 15 CASSPFVLAGGEQFF TGCGCCAGCAGCCCGTTCGTCCTAGCGGGAGGTGAGCAGTTCTTC
TRBJ2-1 TRBV9 NA TRBD2 15 CASSPIAGGRNEQFF TGTGCCAGCAGCCCCATAGCGGGAGGCCGCAATGAGCAGTTCTTC
TRBJ2-1 TRBV7-9 many NA 17 CASSPPPASVHTNEQFF TGTGCCAGCAGCCCGCCCCCTGCCAGTGTCCACACCAATGAGCAGTTCTTC
TRBJ2-3 TRBV27 many NA 15 CASSLRRQGTDTQYF TGTGCCAGCAGTTTACGACGGCAGGGCACAGATACGCAGTATTTT
TRBJ2-2 TRBV11-2 many NA 18 CASSLVLSVAGSTGELFF TGTGCCAGCAGCTTAGTGCTGTCGGTCGCGGGAAGCACCGGGGAGCTGTTTTTT
TRBJ2-3 TRBV20-1 NA NA 14 CSARKDFETRAQYF TGCAGTGCTAGAAAGGACTTCGAAACCCGGGCGCAGTATTTT
TRBJ1-1 TRBV19 NA NA 12 CASSTQGFEAFF TGTGCCAGTAGTACACAGGGTTTTGAAGCTTTCTTT
TRBJ2-7 TRBV29-1 many NA 17 CSVEEGSPGTTAYEQYF TGCAGCGTTGAAGAGGGTTCGCCCGGGACGACGGCGTACGAGCAGTACTTC
TRBJ2-7 TRBV6-1 many NA 13 CASSSNPYYEQYF TGTGCCAGCAGTAGCAATCCCTACTACGAGCAGTACTTC
TRBJ2-1 TRBV27 many TRBD2 16 CASRPLAGGPLNEQFF TGTGCCAGCAGACCCCTAGCGGGAGGGCCCTTGAATGAGCAGTTCTTC
TRBJ1-5 TRBV6-1 few TRBD1 18 CASRDRDRGRGSNQPQHF TGTGCCAGCAGGGATAGGGACAGGGGGCGGGGAAGCAATCAGCCCCAGCATTTT
TRBJ2-1 TRBV10-1 NA TRBD1 14 CASSESTGRYEQFF TGCGCCAGCAGTGAGTCGACAGGGCGGTATGAGCAGTTCTTC
TRBJ1-5 TRBV6-1 NA NA 16 CAAASQDLYSNQPQHF TGTGCCGCGGCCTCACAGGACCTTTATAGCAATCAGCCCCAGCATTTT
TRBJ2-7 TRBV10-3 NA NA 13 CAISGNANYEQYF TGTGCCATCAGTGGGAACGCAAACTACGAGCAGTACTTC
TRBJ1-2 TRBV7-2 many TRBD1 16 CASSLAPRDRHPGYTF TGTGCCAGCAGCTTAGCCCCTCGGGACAGACACCCTGGCTACACCTTC
TRBJ2-1 TRBV7-3 many NA 15 CASSLWASSYNEQFF TGTGCCAGCAGCTTGTGGGCTAGCTCCTACAATGAGCAGTTCTTC
TRBJ2-7 TRBV6-1 many NA 16 CASIETSYPGSYEQYF TGTGCCAGCATTGAGACTAGTTATCCGGGGTCTTACGAGCAGTACTTC
TRBJ2-5 TRBV30 many TRBD2 13 CAWATGTKETQYF TGTGCCTGGGCCACCGGGACTAAAGAGACCCAGTACTTC
TRBJ1-1 TRBV5-1 many NA 14 CASSETGTGTEAFF TGCGCCAGCAGCGAAACAGGGACCGGAACTGAAGCTTTCTTT
TRBJ2-5 TRBV7-6 NA TRBD2 15 CASKASATGGETQYF TGTGCCAGCAAGGCCTCGGCCACCGGGGGGGAGACCCAGTACTTC
TRBJ1-1 TRBV7-9 many NA 14 CASSPPRVNTEAFF TGTGCCAGCAGCCCCCCGCGGGTGAACACTGAAGCTTTCTTT
TRBJ1-3 TRBV7-2 many NA 16 CASSRRSVASGNTIYF TGTGCCAGCAGCCGTAGGTCCGTCGCCTCTGGAAACACCATATATTTT
TRBJ2-3 TRBV5-6 NA NA 12 CASSNPGDTQYF TGTGCCAGCAGCAATCCGGGAGATACGCAGTATTTT
TRBJ1-4 TRBV6-1 many NA 16 CASSQDRYSTNEKLFF TGTGCCAGCAGTCAGGACAGATACTCAACTAATGAAAAACTGTTTTTT
TRBJ1-1 TRBV7-9 many NA 12 CASVRGNTEAFF TGTGCCAGCGTAAGGGGGAACACTGAAGCTTTCTTT
TRBJ1-2 TRBV6-1 many TRBD1 12 CASSPDREGYTF TGTGCCAGCAGTCCAGACAGGGAAGGCTACACCTTC
TRBJ2-2 TRBV5-1 NA NA 16 CASSLEGGQRTGELFF TGCGCCAGCAGCTTGGAGGGGGGACAGCGCACCGGGGAGCTGTTTTTT
TRBJ2-3 TRBV27 few TRBD2 16 CASSPRTSGMPDTQYF TGTGCCAGCAGTCCCCGGACTAGCGGGATGCCAGATACGCAGTATTTT
TRBJ1-6 TRBV30 many TRBD1 14 CAWTVGQDESPLHF TGTGCCTGGACGGTGGGACAGGACGAATCACCCCTCCACTTT
TRBJ1-4 TRBV5-1 many TRBD1 15 CASSMGQGLVEKLFF TGCGCCAGCAGCATGGGACAGGGGTTAGTTGAAAAACTGTTTTTT
TRBJ2-3 TRBV6-1 many NA 15 CASSPTGVSTDTQYF TGTGCCAGCAGTCCCACGGGGGTTAGCACAGATACGCAGTATTTT
TRBJ2-5 TRBV20-1 many TRBD2 17 CSASNRLGLAGTETQYF TGCAGTGCTAGTAATCGGTTGGGGCTAGCGGGAACGGAGACCCAGTACTTC
TRBJ2-5 TRBV18 many NA 13 CASSPLRDETQYF TGTGCCAGCTCACCACTGAGGGATGAGACCCAGTACTTC
TRBJ2-7 TRBV6-2/TRBV6-3 once NA 12 CASRGDWYEQYF TGTGCCAGCAGGGGGGACTGGTACGAGCAGTACTTC
TRBJ2-1 TRBV27 many TRBD2 15 CASSFYSTSENEQFF TGTGCCAGCAGTTTCTATTCGACTAGCGAGAATGAGCAGTTCTTC
TRBJ2-1 TRBV29-1 few TRBD1 17 CSVDGTGSEGSYNEQFF TGCAGCGTTGATGGGACAGGATCGGAAGGCTCCTACAATGAGCAGTTCTTC
TRBJ2-7 TRBV4-2 NA NA 15 CASSQVKDSSYEQYF TGTGCCAGCAGCCAAGTGAAGGACTCCTCCTACGAGCAGTACTTC
TRBJ1-5 TRBV11-2 many NA 12 CASSSDSGPQHF TGTGCCAGCAGCTCCGATTCTGGCCCCCAGCATTTT
TRBJ2-1 TRBV7-9 NA TRBD2 15 CASSVWAGGLNEQFF TGTGCCAGCAGTGTCTGGGCGGGAGGGCTCAATGAGCAGTTCTTC
TRBJ2-1 TRBV5-6 NA TRBD2 15 CASSLEASGMDEQFF TGTGCCAGCAGCTTGGAGGCTAGCGGGATGGATGAGCAGTTCTTC